The subject of this entry is one T cell receptor (beta chain). This specimen belongs to a study of blood T cell repertoires in COVID-19. This CDR3 contains 14 residues. The trim removed 6 bases at V and 5 bases at J, leaving 8 bases unmatched. The germline V gene has CDR1 SGHDN and CDR2 FVKESK. Method: immunoSEQ multiplex PCR; TCRdb's copy keeps in-frame clones and lacks some. The sample has 410,000 or so clones, about nine tenths seen once; the top ten hold 1.5% to 1.7%. This receptor was taken from a woman between 40 and 50 years old with COVID-19, enrolled during active disease. The specimen sequenced was peripheral blood. V gene TRBV14 combines with J gene TRBJ1-2; TRBD1 aligns across 8 bases. The CDR3 DNA is TGTGCCAGCAGTCGGGACAGGACGGTTTATGGCTACACCTTC. It translates to CASSRDRTVYGYTF. Based on the CDR3 plus reference TRBV14 and TRBJ1-2, the full variable domain is EAGVTQFPSHSVIEKGQTVTLRCDPISGHDNLYWYRRVMGKEIKFLLHFVKESKQDESGMPNNRFLAERTGGTYSTLKVQPAELEDSGVYFCASSRDRTVYGYTFGSGTRLTVV.